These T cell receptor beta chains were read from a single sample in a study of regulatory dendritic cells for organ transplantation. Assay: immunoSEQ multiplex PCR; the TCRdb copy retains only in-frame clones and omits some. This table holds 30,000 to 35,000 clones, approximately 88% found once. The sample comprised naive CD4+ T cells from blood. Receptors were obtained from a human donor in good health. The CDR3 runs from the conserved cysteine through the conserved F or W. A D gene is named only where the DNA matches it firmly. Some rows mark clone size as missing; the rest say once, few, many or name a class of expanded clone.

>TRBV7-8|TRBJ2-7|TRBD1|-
CASSSRPGQGYEQYF
TGTGCCAGCAGCTCGAGACCGGGACAGGGGTACGAGCAGTACTTC
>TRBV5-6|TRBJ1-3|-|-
CASSFTGPGNTIYF
TGTGCCAGCAGCTTTACAGGGCCTGGAAACACCATATATTTT
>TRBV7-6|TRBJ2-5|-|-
CASSLAGEPQETQYF
TGTGCCAGCAGCTTAGCGGGAGAACCACAAGAGACCCAGTACTTC
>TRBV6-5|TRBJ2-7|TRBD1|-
CASRGTGRTHEQYF
TGTGCCAGCAGGGGGACAGGGCGCACTCACGAGCAGTACTTC
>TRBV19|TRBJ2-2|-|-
CASMNKNTGELFF
TGTGCCAGTATGAACAAAAACACCGGGGAGCTGTTTTTT
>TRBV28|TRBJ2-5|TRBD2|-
CASSPALAGGRKTQYF
TGTGCCAGCAGTCCCGCGTTAGCGGGGGGGCGAAAGACCCAGTACTTC
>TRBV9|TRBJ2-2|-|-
CASSVTAPGELFF
TGTGCCAGCAGCGTGACAGCCCCCGGGGAGCTGTTTTTT
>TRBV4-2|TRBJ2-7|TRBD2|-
CASSRTRTSGDNEQYF
TGTGCCAGCAGCCGTACTCGGACTAGCGGGGATAACGAGCAGTACTTC
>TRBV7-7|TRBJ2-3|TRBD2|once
CASSADGTSPTDTQYF
TGTGCTAGCAGCGCAGACGGGACTAGTCCAACAGATACGCAGTATTTT
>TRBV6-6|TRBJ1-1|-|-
CASSYSWENGPEAFF
TGTGCCAGCAGTTACTCTTGGGAGAACGGTCCTGAAGCTTTCTTT
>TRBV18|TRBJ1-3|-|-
CASSLSGNTIYF
TGTGCCAGCTCACTCTCTGGAAACACCATATATTTT
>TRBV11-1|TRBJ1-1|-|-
CASSLLRDTEAFF
TGTGCCAGCAGCTTACTCAGGGACACTGAAGCTTTCTTT
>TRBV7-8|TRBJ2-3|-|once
CASSLDLTDTQYF
TGTGCCAGCAGCTTAGATTTGACAGATACGCAGTATTTT
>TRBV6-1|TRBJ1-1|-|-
CASSEYRLNTEAFF
TGTGCCAGCAGTGAATATCGACTGAACACTGAAGCTTTCTTT
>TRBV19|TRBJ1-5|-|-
CASSIESNQPQHF
TGTGCCAGTAGTATCGAGTCTAATCAGCCCCAGCATTTT
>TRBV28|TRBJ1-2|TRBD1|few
CASSSGTANYGYTF
TGTGCCAGCAGCTCCGGGACAGCAAACTATGGCTACACCTTC
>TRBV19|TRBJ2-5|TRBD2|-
CASSTTSGRSADQETQYF
TGTGCCAGTAGTACGACTAGCGGGAGATCAGCCGACCAAGAGACCCAGTACTTC
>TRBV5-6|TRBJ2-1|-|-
CASRGARGRSNEQFF
TGTGCCAGCAGAGGGGCTCGCGGCCGGAGCAATGAGCAGTTCTTC
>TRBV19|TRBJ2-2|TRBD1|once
CASSIVTGGRRTGELFF
TGTGCCAGTAGTATAGTTACAGGGGGGCGCCGAACCGGGGAGCTGTTTTTT
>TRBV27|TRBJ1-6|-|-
CASSLWGNNSPLHF
TGTGCCAGCAGTTTATGGGGGAATAATTCACCCCTCCACTTT
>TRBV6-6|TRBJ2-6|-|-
CASSITGHGANVLTF
TGTGCCAGCAGCATAACAGGGCACGGGGCCAACGTCCTGACTTTC
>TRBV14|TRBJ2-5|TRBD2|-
CASTDEGRLAGTQETQYF
TGTGCCAGCACCGACGAGGGGAGACTAGCGGGGACCCAAGAGACCCAGTACTTC
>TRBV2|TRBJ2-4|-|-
CASSEGGSKNIQYF
TGTGCCAGCAGTGAAGGGGGGTCCAAAAACATTCAGTACTTC
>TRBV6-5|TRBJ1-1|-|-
CASSLDTGIDTEAFF
TGTGCCAGCAGTCTGGATACGGGGATCGACACTGAAGCTTTCTTT
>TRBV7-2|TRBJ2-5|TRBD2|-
CASSSGYGGGETQYF
TGTGCCAGCAGCTCCGGCTACGGCGGGGGGGAGACCCAGTACTTC
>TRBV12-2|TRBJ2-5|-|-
CASRFLLAGGSKTQYF
TGTGCAAGTCGCTTTTTATTAGCGGGGGGATCGAAGACCCAGTACTTC
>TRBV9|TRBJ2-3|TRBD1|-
CASSVETGATDTQYF
TGTGCCAGCAGCGTAGAGACAGGGGCCACAGATACGCAGTATTTT
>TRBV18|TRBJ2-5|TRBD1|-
CASSPGTEQETQYF
TGTGCCAGCTCACCTGGGACAGAACAAGAGACCCAGTACTTC
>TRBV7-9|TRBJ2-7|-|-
CASSRFEGREQYF
TGTGCCAGCAGCCGTTTTGAGGGGCGCGAGCAGTACTTC
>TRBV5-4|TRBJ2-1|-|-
CASSPDSSEQFF
TGTGCCAGCAGCCCTGACAGTTCTGAGCAGTTCTTC
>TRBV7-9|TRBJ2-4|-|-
CASSSPGNIQYF
TGTGCCAGCAGCTCCCCGGGAAACATTCAGTACTTC
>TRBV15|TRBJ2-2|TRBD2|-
CATRSGLANTGELFF
TGTGCCACCAGGTCGGGACTAGCGAACACCGGGGAGCTGTTTTTT
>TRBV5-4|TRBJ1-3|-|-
CASSFSKGLSGNTIYF
TGTGCCAGCAGCTTTTCAAAGGGGCTCTCCGGAAACACCATATATTTT
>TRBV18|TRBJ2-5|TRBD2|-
CASSPPGLAGQRETQYF
TGTGCCAGCTCACCACCGGGACTAGCGGGGCAACGGGAGACCCAGTACTTC
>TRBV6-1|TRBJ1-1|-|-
CASSVSPNTEAFF
TGTGCCAGCAGTGTGTCTCCGAACACTGAAGCTTTCTTT